The 6 T cell receptor beta chains below come from one sample, sequenced in a study of cytomegalovirus exposure and HLA in healthy donors. This PCR relied on a set of 60 Vbeta primers and 13 Jbeta primers. Profiling relied on immunoSEQ multiplex PCR, and the TCRdb table lists in-frame clones only, not all of them. The sample has 120,000 or so clones, roughly 83% seen once. The sequenced sample was PBMCs. These receptors all stem from a man younger than 35 in good health and CMV-seropositive.

The gene calls are TRBV13 and TRBJ2-1; D unresolved. Germline CDR1 reads PRHDT; CDR2 reads FYEKMQ (reference sequence). V was pared by 11 bases and J by 6 bases, with 11 bases between. This CDR3 has 11 residues. The DNA of the CDR3 is TGTGCCGGTGCCCGAGGCAATGAGCAGTTCTTC. This encodes CAGARGNEQFF.

The chain is built from TRBV4-1 and TRBJ2-5; no clear D gene. The CDR3 is 13 residues long. Trimming removed 2 bases at V and 1 base at J, with 5 bases between. The germline gives CDR1 MGHRA, CDR2 YSYEKL. The CDR3 sequence: CASSQNTQETQYF. The CDR3 DNA reads as TGCGCCAGCAGCCAAAACACCCAAGAGACCCAGTACTTC.

V gene TRBV11-2 combines with J gene TRBJ1-2; 8 nucleotides line up with TRBD1. The junction had 2 bases not matched to a gene; V was cut back by 4 bases and J by 4 bases. Germline lookup yields CDR1 SGHAT and CDR2 FQNNGV. This CDR3 contains 13 residues. Here the CDR3 reads CASSSTGAYGYTF. In nucleotides, the CDR3 is TGTGCCAGCAGCTCGACAGGGGCCTATGGCTACACCTTC.

This sequence joins TRBV9 and TRBJ2-1; possibly TRBD1 for D (5 bases). Germline CDR1 reads SGDLS; CDR2 reads YYNGEE. The CDR3 has 15 amino acids. With 0 bases removed from V and 5 bases from J, the gap between germline ends came to 12 bases. This chain's CDR3 is CASSVGGRVHNEQFF. CDR3 coding DNA: TGTGCCAGCAGCGTAGGGGGCAGGGTCCACAATGAGCAGTTCTTC.

The chain is built from TRBV5-1 and TRBJ2-7, with D maybe TRBD1 (6 bases). Deletions cut 3 bases from V and 6 bases from J, with 13 bases between. The germline CDR1 and CDR2 sequences are SGHRS and YFSETQ. This CDR3 comprises 13 residues. For the CDR3, the DNA is TGCGCCAGCAGCTACTTCCAAGGGGGCGAGCAGTACTTC. Amino acid sequence: CASSYFQGGEQYF.

This chain connects TRBV11-2 to TRBJ2-5, with 11 bases lining up with TRBD2. Looked up from germline, CDR1 is SGHAT and CDR2 is FQNNGV. V gave up 4 bases and J gave up 5 bases; unmatched junction bases: 6. The CDR3 has 15 amino acids. CDR3 loop: CASSYTSGGGETQYF. CDR3 in DNA: TGTGCCAGCAGCTATACTAGCGGGGGCGGGGAGACCCAGTACTTC.